Following are 7 T cell receptor beta chains from one sample sequenced in a study of blood T cell repertoires in COVID-19. This table comes from immunoSEQ multiplex PCR, and its TCRdb copy is limited to in-frame clones, with some not included. The sample has roughly 26,000 clones, over 70% seen once; the top ten hold approximately 24%. The sample taken for sequencing was peripheral blood. Every receptor here comes from a human donor with active COVID-19. The donor label of this sample is uncertain.

This clone was recorded a few times. This chain uses TRBV9 with TRBJ2-3; the D gene is possibly TRBD2 (5 bases). V lost 4 bases and J lost 10, with 19 bases in between. Germline V gene sequence: CDR1 SGDLS, CDR2 YYNGEE. There are 14 residues in the CDR3. DNA for the CDR3: TGTGCCAGCAGCCCCCAAGAGGGCTATTCAGCGCAGTATTTT. Its protein product is CASSPQEGYSAQYF.

The J gene is TRBJ2-3, the V gene TRBV7-8; TRBD2 matches 11 bases. This CDR3 contains 17 residues. V shed 3 bases and J 0 bases; nucleotides not matched to a gene: 5. CDR1 and CDR2 (germline): SGHVS, FQNEAQ. The CDR3 sequence is CASSFILAGASTDTQYF. DNA for the CDR3: TGTGCCAGCAGCTTCATACTAGCGGGGGCTAGCACAGATACGCAGTATTTT. Supplemented by reference TRBV7-8 and TRBJ2-3, the full variable domain reads GAGVSQSPRYKVAKRGQDVALRCDPISGHVSLFWYQQALGQGPEFLTYFQNEAQLDKSGLPSDRFFAERPEGSVSTLKIQRTQQEDSAVYLCASSFILAGASTDTQYFGPGTRLTVL.

The J gene is TRBJ1-3, the V gene TRBV27; the match to TRBD1 covers 7 bases. The CDR3 is made up of 19 amino acids. CDR1 is MNHEY, CDR2 SMNVEV, per germline (reference sequence). Losses at the gene ends were 4 bases for V and 0 bases for J; bases not matched to a gene: 15. CDR3 amino acids: CASSSDRRRNGYSGNTIYF. The DNA for the CDR3 is TGTGCCAGCAGTTCGGACAGGCGCCGAAATGGGTACTCTGGAAACACCATATATTTT.

This chain links TRBV7-2 with TRBJ2-5; 11 bases map to TRBD2. Germline V CDR1 and CDR2: SGHTA, FQGNSA. V shed 0 bases, J shed 4 bases, and the junction held 1 base outside the gene matches. This CDR3 is built from 15 residues. The CDR3 spells CASSLALAGGETQYF. The CDR3 DNA reads as TGTGCCAGCAGCTTAGCTCTAGCGGGAGGAGAGACCCAGTACTTC.

This clone appeared once. This sequence joins TRBV30 and TRBJ2-5; 7 positions match TRBD2. The CDR3 length is 13 residues. V trimming: 6 bases; J trimming: 5 bases; junction bases outside the gene matches: 9. Germline V gene data show CDR1 as GTSNPN and CDR2 as SVGIG (reference sequence). In DNA form, the CDR3 reads TGTGCCTGTACGGGGGGTCGGCAGGAGACCCAGTACTTC. As protein: CACTGGRQETQYF. Drawing the rest from reference TRBV30 and TRBJ2-5, the complete variable domain is SQTIHQWPATLVQPVGSPLSLECTVEGTSNPNLYWYRQAAGRGLQLLFYSVGIGQISSEVPQNLSASRPQDRQFILSSKKLLLSDSGFYLCACTGGRQETQYFGPGTRLLVL.

The chain has TRBV9 and TRBJ2-2, with a tentative D call TRBD2 (6 bases). The CDR3 runs 14 residues. Trimming took off 0 bases at V and 6 bases at J, with 9 bases between the two ends. In germline, CDR1 is SGDLS, CDR2 YYNGEE. Here the CDR3 reads CASSVGGDPGELFF. The DNA for the CDR3 is TGTGCCAGCAGCGTAGGGGGGGACCCCGGGGAGCTGTTTTTT.

The CDR3 DNA is TGTGCCAGCAGTTGGGGGCGCTCTGGAAACACCATATATTTT. It yields the protein CASSWGRSGNTIYF. The rearrangement uses TRBV28 and TRBJ1-3; perhaps TRBD1 as D (6 bases). V was trimmed by 4 bases and J by 0 bases, leaving 7 bases between them. Germline V gene data show CDR1 as MDHEN and CDR2 as SYDVKM. This CDR3 has 14 residues. The variable domain in full, completed from reference TRBV28 and TRBJ1-3, reads DVKVTQSSRYLVKRTGEKVFLECVQDMDHENMFWYRQDPGLGLRLIYFSYDVKMKEKGDIPEGYSVSREKKERFSLILESASTNQTSMYLCASSWGRSGNTIYFGEGSWLTVV.